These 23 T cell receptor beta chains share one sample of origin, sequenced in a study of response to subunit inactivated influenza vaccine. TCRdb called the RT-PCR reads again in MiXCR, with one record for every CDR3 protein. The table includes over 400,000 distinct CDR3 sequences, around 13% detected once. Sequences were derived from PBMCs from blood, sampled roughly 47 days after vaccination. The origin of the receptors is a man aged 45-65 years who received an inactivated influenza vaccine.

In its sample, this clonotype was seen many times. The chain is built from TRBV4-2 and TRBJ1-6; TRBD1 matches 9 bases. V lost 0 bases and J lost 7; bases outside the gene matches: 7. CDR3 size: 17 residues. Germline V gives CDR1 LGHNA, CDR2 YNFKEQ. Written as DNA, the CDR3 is TGTGCCAGCAGCCAAGAATATTGGACAGGGGAGAATTCACCCCTCCACTTT. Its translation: CASSQEYWTGENSPLHF.

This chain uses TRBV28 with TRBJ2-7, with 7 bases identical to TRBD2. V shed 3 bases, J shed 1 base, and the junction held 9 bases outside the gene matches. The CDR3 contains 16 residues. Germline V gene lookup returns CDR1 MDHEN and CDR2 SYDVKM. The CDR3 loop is CASSFHPGTNSYEQYF. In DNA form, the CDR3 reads TGTGCCAGCAGTTTCCACCCCGGGACTAATTCCTACGAGCAGTACTTC.

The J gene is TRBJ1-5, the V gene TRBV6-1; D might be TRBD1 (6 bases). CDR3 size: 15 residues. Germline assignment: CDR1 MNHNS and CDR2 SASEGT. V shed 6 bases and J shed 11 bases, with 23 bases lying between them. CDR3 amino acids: CASRSYRTAHEAQHF. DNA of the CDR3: TGTGCCAGCAGATCTTACAGGACAGCTCACGAGGCCCAGCATTTT.

For the CDR3, the DNA is TGCGCCAGCAGCCAACCGTCAGGGACTAGGGGGATCTCTGGGGCCAACGTCCTGACTTTC. Encoded protein: CASSQPSGTRGISGANVLTF. The chain combines TRBV4-1 with TRBJ2-6; 8 nucleotides match TRBD2. The junction had 12 bases not matched to a gene; V was cut back by 2 bases and J by 0 bases. The germline V gene has CDR1 MGHRA and CDR2 YSYEKL. The CDR3 spans 20 residues.

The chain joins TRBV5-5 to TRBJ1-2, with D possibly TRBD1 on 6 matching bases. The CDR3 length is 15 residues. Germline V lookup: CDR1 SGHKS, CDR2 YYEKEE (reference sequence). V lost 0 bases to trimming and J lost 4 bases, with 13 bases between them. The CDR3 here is CASSLGVQGPYGYTF. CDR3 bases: TGTGCCAGCAGCTTGGGGGTCCAGGGGCCCTATGGCTACACCTTC.

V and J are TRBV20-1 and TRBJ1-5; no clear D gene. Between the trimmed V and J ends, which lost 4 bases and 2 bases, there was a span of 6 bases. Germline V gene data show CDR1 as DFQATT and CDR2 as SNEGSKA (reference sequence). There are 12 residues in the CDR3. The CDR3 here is CSAKHGNQPQHF. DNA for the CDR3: TGCAGTGCTAAACACGGCAATCAGCCCCAGCATTTT.

The chain's CDR3 is CSANAYQGRTRDIQYF. The CDR3 DNA sequence: TGCAGTGCAAACGCCTATCAGGGACGGACCAGAGACATTCAGTACTTC. The chain is built from TRBV20-1 and TRBJ2-4; D possibly matches TRBD1 or TRBD2 (5 bases each). CDR3 length: 16 residues. V lost 6 bases to trimming and J lost 8 bases, with 26 bases between them. Germline V CDR1 and CDR2: DFQATT, SNEGSKA (reference sequence).

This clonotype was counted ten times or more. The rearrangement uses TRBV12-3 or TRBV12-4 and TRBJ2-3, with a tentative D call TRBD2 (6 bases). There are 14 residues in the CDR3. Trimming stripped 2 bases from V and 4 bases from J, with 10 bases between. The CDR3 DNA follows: TGTGCCAGCAGTTTAACGGACTATGCAGATACGCAGTATTTT. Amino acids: CASSLTDYADTQYF.

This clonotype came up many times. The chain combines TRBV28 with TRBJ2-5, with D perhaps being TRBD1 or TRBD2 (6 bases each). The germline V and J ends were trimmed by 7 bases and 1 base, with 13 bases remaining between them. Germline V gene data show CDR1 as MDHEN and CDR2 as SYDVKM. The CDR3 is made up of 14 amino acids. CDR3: CASTEQGGQETQYF. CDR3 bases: TGTGCCAGCACCGAACAGGGAGGCCAAGAGACCCAGTACTTC.

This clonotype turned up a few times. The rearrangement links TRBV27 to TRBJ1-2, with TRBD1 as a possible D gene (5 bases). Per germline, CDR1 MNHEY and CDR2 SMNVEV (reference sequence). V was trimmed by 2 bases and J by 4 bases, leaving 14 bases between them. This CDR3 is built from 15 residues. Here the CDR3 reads CASSLGPRAFYGYTF. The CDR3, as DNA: TGTGCCAGCAGTTTAGGGCCCAGGGCTTTCTATGGCTACACCTTC.

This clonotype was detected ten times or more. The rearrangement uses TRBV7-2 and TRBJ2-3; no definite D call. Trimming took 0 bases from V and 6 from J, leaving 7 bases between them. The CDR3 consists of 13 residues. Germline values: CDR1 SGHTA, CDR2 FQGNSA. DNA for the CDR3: TGTGCCAGCAGCTTAGCTCTCCAGGATACGCAGTATTTT. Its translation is CASSLALQDTQYF.

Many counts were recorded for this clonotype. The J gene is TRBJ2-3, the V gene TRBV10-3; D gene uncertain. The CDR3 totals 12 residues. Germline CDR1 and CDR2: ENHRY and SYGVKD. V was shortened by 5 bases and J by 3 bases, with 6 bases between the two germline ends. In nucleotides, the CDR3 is TGTGCCATCAGTAAAGCGACAGATACGCAGTATTTT. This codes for CAISKATDTQYF.

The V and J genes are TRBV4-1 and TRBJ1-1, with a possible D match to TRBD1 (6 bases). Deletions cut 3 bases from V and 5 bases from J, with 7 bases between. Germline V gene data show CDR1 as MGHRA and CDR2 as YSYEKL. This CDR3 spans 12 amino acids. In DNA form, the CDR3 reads TGCGCCAGCAGCCACACAGGGACTGAAGCTTTCTTT. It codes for CASSHTGTEAFF.

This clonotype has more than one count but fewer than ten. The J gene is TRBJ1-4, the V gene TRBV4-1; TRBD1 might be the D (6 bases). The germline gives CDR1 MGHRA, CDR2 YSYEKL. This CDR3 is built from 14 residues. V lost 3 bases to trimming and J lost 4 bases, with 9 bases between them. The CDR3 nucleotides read TGCGCCAGCAGCCATCAGGACAGTAATGAAAAACTGTTTTTT. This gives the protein CASSHQDSNEKLFF.

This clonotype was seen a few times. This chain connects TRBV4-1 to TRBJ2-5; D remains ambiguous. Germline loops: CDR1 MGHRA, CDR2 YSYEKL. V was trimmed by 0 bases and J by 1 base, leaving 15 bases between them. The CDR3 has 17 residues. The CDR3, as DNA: TGCGCCAGCAGCCAAGAACCCCTACTTGGGCCCCAAGAGACCCAGTACTTC. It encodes CASSQEPLLGPQETQYF.

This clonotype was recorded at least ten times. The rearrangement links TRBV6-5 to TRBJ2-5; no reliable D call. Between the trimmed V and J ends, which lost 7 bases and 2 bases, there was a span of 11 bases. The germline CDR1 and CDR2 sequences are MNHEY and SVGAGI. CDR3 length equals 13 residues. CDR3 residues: CASISAGQETQYF. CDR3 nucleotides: TGTGCCAGCATTTCAGCAGGTCAAGAGACCCAGTACTTC.

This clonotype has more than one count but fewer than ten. The CDR3 coding sequence is TGCAGCGTTGCCTGGGGGTTTGAAAAACTGTTTTTT. This sequence encodes CSVAWGFEKLFF. The chain couples TRBV29-1 to TRBJ1-4; D possibly corresponds to TRBD1 (5 bases). V lost 4 bases and J lost 7, with 10 bases in between. This CDR3 spans 12 amino acids. Germline lookup yields CDR1 SQVTM and CDR2 ANQGSEA.

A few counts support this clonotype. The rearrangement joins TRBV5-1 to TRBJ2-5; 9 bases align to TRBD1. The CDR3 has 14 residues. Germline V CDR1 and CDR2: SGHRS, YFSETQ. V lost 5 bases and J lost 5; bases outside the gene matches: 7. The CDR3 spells CASRATGGTETQYF. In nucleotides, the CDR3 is TGCGCCAGCAGGGCGACAGGGGGAACTGAGACCCAGTACTTC.

The CDR3 loop reads CASSLARPRGSYGAGELFF. The DNA for the CDR3 is TGTGCCAGCAGCTTAGCCCGGCCGCGCGGGTCGTACGGAGCTGGGGAGCTGTTTTTT. V is TRBV13 and J is TRBJ2-2; a weak D match, TRBD2 (5 bases). Germline V gene data show CDR1 as PRHDT and CDR2 as FYEKMQ (reference sequence). The CDR3 contains 19 residues. V lost 1 base and J lost 8, with 26 bases in between.

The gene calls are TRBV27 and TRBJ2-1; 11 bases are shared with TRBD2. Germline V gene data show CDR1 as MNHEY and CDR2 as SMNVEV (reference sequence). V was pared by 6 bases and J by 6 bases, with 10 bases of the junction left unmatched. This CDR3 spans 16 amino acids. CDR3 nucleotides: TGTGCCAGCAGATCGGGACTAGCGGAAAAATCCAATGAGCAGTTCTTC. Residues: CASRSGLAEKSNEQFF.

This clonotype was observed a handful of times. For the CDR3, the DNA is TGTGCCAGCAGTTTCTTGGACAGGTTCACCGGGGAGCTGTTTTTT. Translated: CASSFLDRFTGELFF. The chain has TRBV12-3 or TRBV12-4 and TRBJ2-2; 7 bases are shared with TRBD1. The V and J ends lost 3 bases and 4 bases, in that order; junction bases with no gene match: 5. The CDR3 extends over 15 amino acids.

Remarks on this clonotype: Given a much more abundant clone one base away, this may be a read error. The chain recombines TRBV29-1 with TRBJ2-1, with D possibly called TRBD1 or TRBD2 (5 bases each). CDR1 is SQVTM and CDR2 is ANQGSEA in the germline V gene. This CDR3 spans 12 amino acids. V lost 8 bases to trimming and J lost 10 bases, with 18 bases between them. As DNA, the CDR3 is TGCAGCATCGCCGGGGCTGCGACAGAGCAGTTCTTC. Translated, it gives CSIAGAATEQFF.

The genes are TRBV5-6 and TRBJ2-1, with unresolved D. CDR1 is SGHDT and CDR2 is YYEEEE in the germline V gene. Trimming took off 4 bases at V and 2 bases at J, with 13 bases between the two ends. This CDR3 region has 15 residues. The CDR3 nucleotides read TGTGCCAGCAGCCCAGTTGCTTTGGCCTACAATGAGCAGTTCTTC. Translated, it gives CASSPVALAYNEQFF.